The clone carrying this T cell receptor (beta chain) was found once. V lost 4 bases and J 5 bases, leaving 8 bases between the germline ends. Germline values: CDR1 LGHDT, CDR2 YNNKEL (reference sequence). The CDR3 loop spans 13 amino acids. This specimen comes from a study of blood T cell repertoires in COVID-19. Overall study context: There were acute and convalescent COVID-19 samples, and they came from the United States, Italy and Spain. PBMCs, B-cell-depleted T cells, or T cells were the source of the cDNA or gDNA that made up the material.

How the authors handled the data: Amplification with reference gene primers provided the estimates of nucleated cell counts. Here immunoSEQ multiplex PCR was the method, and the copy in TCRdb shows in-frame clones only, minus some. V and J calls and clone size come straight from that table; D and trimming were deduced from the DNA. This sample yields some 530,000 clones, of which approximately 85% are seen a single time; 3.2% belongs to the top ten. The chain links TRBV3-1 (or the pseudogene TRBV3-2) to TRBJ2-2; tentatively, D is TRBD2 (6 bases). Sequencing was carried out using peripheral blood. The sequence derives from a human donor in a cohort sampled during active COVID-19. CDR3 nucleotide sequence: TGTGCCAGCAGCCTCCGGGAGACCGGGGAGCTGTTTTTT. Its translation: CASSLRETGELFF.